This TCR beta chain was identified during a study of Ad26.COV2.S vaccination and SARS-CoV-2 variants. Whole-study results and caveats: An underestimation of total T cell responses may have resulted from the TCR breadth and depth analyses.

Treatment reported: some 20 received Ad26.COV2.S at low or high dose, single or two shots; roughly five received placebo; per-sample allocation not given. Samples were taken on day 63 after the first vaccine or placebo injection. The vaccine delivered Wuhan-strain SARS-CoV-2 spike through an Ad26 vector. Notes on this clone: Its matching antigen is unknown.

The protocol was immunoSEQ multiplex PCR, while the TCRdb copy is restricted to in-frame clones and leaves out a portion. This table holds 440,000 or so clones, 90% found once. The CDR3 contains 12 residues. V was shortened by 1 base and J by 10 bases, with 8 bases between the two germline ends. Germline V gives CDR1 LNHDA, CDR2 SQIVND (reference sequence). This specimen was peripheral blood, taken in a trial of Ad26.COV2.S vaccine versus placebo. The rearrangement uses TRBV19 and TRBJ2-4; D not certain. The origin of this receptor is a person aged 18-65 years who received the Ad26.COV2.S COVID-19 vaccine or a placebo. The CDR3 DNA reads TGTGCCAGTAGTATAGGGGATACTATTCAGTACTTC. Amino acids: CASSIGDTIQYF.